These 27 T cell receptor beta chains share one sample of origin, sequenced in a study of blood T cell repertoires in COVID-19. Clones were sequenced by immunoSEQ multiplex PCR, and TCRdb holds only the in-frame ones, with some missing. This sample has around 150,000 clones; roughly 85% occur once, and the top ten carry nearly 8.5%. The sequencing sample was made of peripheral blood. The receptors stem from a man aged 60-69 years with acute or convalescent COVID-19.

V usage is TRBV30 and J usage is TRBJ1-4; a possible D gene is TRBD1 (5 bases). This CDR3 has 12 amino acids. The germline V gene has CDR1 GTSNPN and CDR2 SVGIG (reference sequence). The V end lost 8 bases, the J end lost 5 bases, and 12 bases lay between the germline ends. CDR3 coding DNA: TGTGCCAACAGCGGGGACAATGAAAAACTGTTTTTT. This sequence encodes CANSGDNEKLFF.

The V gene is TRBV30, the J gene TRBJ2-3; TRBD2 agrees at 12 bases. CDR3 length equals 16 residues. V was clipped by 0 bases and J by 6 bases; unmatched bases: 7. Germline lookup yields CDR1 GTSNPN and CDR2 SVGIG (reference sequence). This CDR3 reads CAWSVPSGRALDTQYF. As DNA, the CDR3 is TGTGCCTGGAGTGTACCTAGCGGGAGGGCCTTGGATACGCAGTATTTT.

This chain connects TRBV28 to TRBJ1-5; unclear D gene. Germline V lookup: CDR1 MDHEN, CDR2 SYDVKM. This CDR3 has 14 residues. The V end was cut by 6 bases, the J end by 7 bases, with 16 bases between. CDR3 bases: TGTGCCAGCAGGAGAGGCGGGGTCCCCCAGCCCCAGCATTTT. Translated: CASRRGGVPQPQHF.

The chain is built from TRBV28 and TRBJ1-2; D uncertain. The CDR3 is made up of 12 amino acids. V lost 3 bases to trimming and J lost 8 bases, with 10 bases between them. In germline, CDR1 is MDHEN, CDR2 SYDVKM. DNA for the CDR3: TGTGCCAGCAGTTTGAGGGTGGGGGGCTACACCTTC. It codes for CASSLRVGGYTF.

V gene TRBV6-2 or TRBV6-3 combines with J gene TRBJ1-5, with unresolved D. Germline CDR1 MNHEY, CDR2 SVGEGT. Trimming removed 1 base at V and 3 bases at J, with 16 bases between. This CDR3 region has 17 residues. The CDR3 sequence: CASSYFEGLGYNQPQHF. CDR3 DNA sequence: TGTGCCAGCAGTTACTTTGAAGGACTGGGGTACAATCAGCCCCAGCATTTT.

The chain employs TRBV18 and TRBJ1-1; TRBD1 matches at 8 bases. The CDR3 has 19 residues. V shed 2 bases and J 0 bases; nucleotides not matched to a gene: 14. Germline V gene data show CDR1 as KGHSH and CDR2 as LQKENI. The CDR3 reads CASSPAPGQGAAMNTEAFF. The CDR3 nucleotides read TGTGCCAGCTCACCAGCCCCCGGGCAGGGGGCGGCCATGAACACTGAAGCTTTCTTT.

CDR3 amino acids: CASSPEELGANTGELFF. The DNA of the CDR3 is TGTGCCAGCAGTCCCGAGGAACTTGGAGCGAACACCGGGGAGCTGTTTTTT. This chain links TRBV28 with TRBJ2-2, with no clear D. CDR3 size: 17 residues. Germline assignment: CDR1 MDHEN and CDR2 SYDVKM. V lost 5 bases, J lost 0 bases, and 16 bases lay in between.

CDR3 protein: CSVGGGGPYNEQFF. The CDR3 coding sequence is TGCAGCGTTGGAGGGGGGGGGCCCTACAATGAGCAGTTCTTC. The chain combines TRBV29-1 with TRBJ2-1, with D tentatively TRBD2 (7 bases). Trimming left V 4 bases short and J 2 bases short, with 12 bases between. The CDR3 covers 14 residues. Germline V gene sequence: CDR1 SQVTM, CDR2 ANQGSEA.

The chain combines TRBV5-1 with TRBJ2-5; 7 bases fit TRBD1. Germline trimming cut 3 bases from V and 5 bases from J; bases unmatched to any gene: 7. Germline V gives CDR1 SGHRS, CDR2 YFSETQ. There are 14 residues in the CDR3. Here the CDR3 DNA reads TGCGCCAGCAGCTGGGACAGCCCCTCCGAGACCCAGTACTTC. Its translation: CASSWDSPSETQYF. The full variable domain, rest sourced from reference TRBV5-1 and TRBJ2-5, is KAGVTQTPRYLIKTRGQQVTLSCSPISGHRSVSWYQQTPGQGLQFLFEYFSETQRNKGNFPGRFSGRQFSNSRSEMNVSTLELGDSALYLCASSWDSPSETQYFGPGTRLLVL.

The genes are TRBV29-1 and TRBJ2-5; TRBD2 matches at 11 bases. Losses at the gene ends were 3 bases for V and 4 bases for J; bases not matched to a gene: 1. Germline CDR1 SQVTM, CDR2 ANQGSEA. The CDR3 covers 13 residues. The chain's CDR3 is CSVDTSGRETQYF. The CDR3 DNA is TGCAGCGTTGACACTAGCGGGAGAGAGACCCAGTACTTC.

The chain has TRBV18 and TRBJ2-5, with 13 bases aligning to TRBD2. The germline gives CDR1 KGHSH, CDR2 LQKENI. V shed 1 base and J 5 bases; nucleotides not matched to a gene: 4. The CDR3 is 16 amino acids. The CDR3, as DNA: TGTGCCAGCTCACCACGGACTAGCGGGAGCGGGGAGACCCAGTACTTC. Protein sequence: CASSPRTSGSGETQYF.

The chain uses TRBV6-6 and TRBJ1-1; no clear D. CDR3 length: 16 residues. In germline, CDR1 is MNHNY, CDR2 SVGAGI (reference sequence). Between the trimmed V and J ends, which lost 8 bases and 1 base, there was a span of 20 bases. DNA for the CDR3: TGTGCCAGCTCTTCCCACCAAGGCGGTGGGAACACTGAAGCTTTCTTT. Its translation is CASSSHQGGGNTEAFF.

The V gene is TRBV3-1 (or the pseudogene TRBV3-2), the J gene TRBJ2-5, with 8 nucleotides matching TRBD2. Germline CDR1 LGHDT, CDR2 YNNKEL (reference sequence). The V gene end was trimmed by 0 bases and the J gene end by 4 bases; junction bases not matched to a gene: 7. This CDR3 region has 16 residues. In DNA form, the CDR3 reads TGTGCCAGCAGCCAAGATGGAGCGGGAGCGTCAGAGACCCAGTACTTC. Encoded protein: CASSQDGAGASETQYF.

The J gene is TRBJ2-1, the V gene TRBV27; 7 nucleotides line up with TRBD2. Per the germline V gene, CDR1 is MNHEY and CDR2 is SMNVEV (reference sequence). Trimming removed 5 bases from V and 7 bases from J; junction bases left unmatched: 17. CDR3 length equals 17 residues. CDR3 bases: TGTGCCAGCAGTCCCCGAATTTTGGGAGGGCCCTCGAATGAGCAGTTCTTC. It specifies CASSPRILGGPSNEQFF.

This clone was seen more than once but under ten times. The rearrangement links TRBV5-5 to TRBJ2-3; 9 bases agree with TRBD2. CDR3 size: 15 residues. Looked up from germline, CDR1 is SGHKS and CDR2 is YYEKEE (reference sequence). Losses at the gene ends were 0 bases for V and 5 bases for J; bases not matched to a gene: 4. The CDR3 region has the DNA TGTGCCAGCAGCTTGGGTCTAGCGGGAAGAGATACGCAGTATTTT. It translates to CASSLGLAGRDTQYF.

This chain connects TRBV29-1 to TRBJ1-1; possible D gene TRBD1, 5 bases. The germline CDR1 and CDR2 sequences are SQVTM and ANQGSEA. The V end was cut by 6 bases, the J end by 0 bases, with 11 bases between. CDR3 length: 13 residues. CDR3 DNA sequence: TGCAGCGTGGGGGGACGGATGAACACTGAAGCTTTCTTT. Encoded protein: CSVGGRMNTEAFF.

This rearrangement joins TRBV5-1 to TRBJ2-7; 12 nucleotides match TRBD2. The V gene's germline CDR1 is SGHRS and CDR2 YFSETQ. CDR3 length equals 14 residues. The V gene end was trimmed by 4 bases and the J gene end by 5 bases; junction bases not matched to a gene: 4. The CDR3 sequence: CASSRLAGENEQYF. The CDR3 DNA is TGCGCCAGCAGCCGACTAGCGGGAGAGAACGAGCAGTACTTC.

The chain couples TRBV7-8 to TRBJ2-7; TRBD1 might be the D (5 bases). Germline V gene data show CDR1 as SGHVS and CDR2 as FQNEAQ. The CDR3 spans 15 residues. V lost 2 bases to trimming and J lost 3 bases, with 14 bases between them. The CDR3 loop is CASSLRDSADYEQYF. The CDR3 region has the DNA TGTGCCAGCAGCTTACGTGACAGCGCCGACTACGAGCAGTACTTC.

The J gene is TRBJ2-7, the V gene TRBV28, with TRBD1 matching over 9 bases. Germline CDR1 MDHEN, CDR2 SYDVKM. Germline trimming cut 9 bases from V and 6 bases from J; bases unmatched to any gene: 15. The CDR3 extends over 15 amino acids. The CDR3 bases are TGTGCCAGTTGTGTAGTGGGACAGGGAAATCTCGAGCAGTACTTC. This gives the protein CASCVVGQGNLEQYF.

The chain combines TRBV2 with TRBJ1-2; D not resolved. Germline-derived CDR1 and CDR2 are SNHLY and FYNNEI. V was cut by 8 bases and J by 4 bases, with 14 bases left in between. The CDR3 runs to 13 residues. CDR3 DNA sequence: TGTGCCAGCCTTAGAGGGTCGAGCTATGGCTACACCTTC. Translation gives CASLRGSSYGYTF.

This sequence joins TRBV5-7 and TRBJ2-1; 8 nucleotides agree with TRBD2. Being an ORF, TRBV5-7 has a function that is uncertain. V lost 1 base and J lost 7; bases outside the gene matches: 13. CDR3 length: 17 residues. The CDR3 nucleotides are TGTGCCAGCAGCTTGCCCTTGGCGGGAGGTAGGGGGAATGAGCAGTTCTTC. Encoded protein: CASSLPLAGGRGNEQFF.

The rearrangement links TRBV9 to TRBJ2-1, with TRBD1 identical over 8 bases. The CDR3 loop spans 13 amino acids. The V and J ends lost 0 bases and 10 bases, in that order; junction bases with no gene match: 3. Germline loops: CDR1 SGDLS, CDR2 YYNGEE. The CDR3 loop is CASSVANRGEQFF. CDR3 nucleotides: TGTGCCAGCAGCGTAGCTAACAGGGGGGAGCAGTTCTTC.

The genes are TRBV7-9 and TRBJ1-1; D possibly corresponds to TRBD1 (5 bases). This CDR3 has 14 amino acids. Germline V gene data show CDR1 as SEHNR and CDR2 as FQNEAQ (reference sequence). The germline V and J ends were trimmed by 6 bases and 4 bases, with 15 bases remaining between them. The CDR3, as DNA: TGTGCCAGCAGGCCGTCCGTAGGGGTCACTGAAGCTTTCTTT. Translating it yields CASRPSVGVTEAFF.

The genes are TRBV7-9 and TRBJ1-6; D may be TRBD1 (6 bases). V was clipped by 10 bases and J by 5 bases, with 15 bases between them. In germline, CDR1 is SEHNR, CDR2 FQNEAQ (reference sequence). The CDR3 is 14 residues long. The CDR3 protein is CATTWDTDNSPLHF. The CDR3 nucleotides are TGTGCCACCACTTGGGACACCGATAATTCACCCCTCCACTTT.

To note about this clone: This same CDR3 is encoded by further DNA sequences in the sample. This sequence joins TRBV5-1 and TRBJ1-2, with D possibly TRBD1 on 6 matching bases. This CDR3 has 13 residues. CDR1 and CDR2 from the germline V gene are SGHRS and YFSETQ. V lost 2 bases and J lost 2, with 7 bases in between. In DNA form, the CDR3 reads TGCGCCAGCAGCTTCCAGGGGAACTATGGCTACACCTTC. Protein sequence: CASSFQGNYGYTF.

The chain combines TRBV19 with TRBJ2-7; no reliable D call. The V and J ends lost 4 bases and 0 bases respectively, with 7 bases between them. The CDR3 extends over 13 amino acids. CDR1 is LNHDA, CDR2 SQIVND, per germline (reference sequence). DNA for the CDR3: TGTGCCAGTAGTACAGAGAGCTCCTACGAGCAGTACTTC. Amino acid sequence: CASSTESSYEQYF.

About this clone itself: It may be a read error: a sequence one base away is much more abundant. The same CDR3 can be traced to other DNA sequences in this sample. The chain is built from TRBV3-1 (or the pseudogene TRBV3-2) and TRBJ1-5; 7 bases map to TRBD1. Germline V gene sequence: CDR1 LGHDT, CDR2 YNNKEL (reference sequence). V shed 4 bases, J shed 5 bases, and the junction held 2 bases outside the gene matches. The CDR3 loop spans 13 amino acids. The CDR3 coding sequence is TGTGCCAGCAGCCCAGACAGGGATCAGCCCCAGCATTTT. Translating it yields CASSPDRDQPQHF.